Shown below are 24 T cell receptor beta chains from a single sample sequenced in a study of blood T cell repertoires in COVID-19. Assay: immunoSEQ multiplex PCR; the TCRdb copy retains only in-frame clones and omits some. The table includes under 250,000 clones, roughly 84% detected once. The specimen sequenced was peripheral blood. The receptors were gathered from a man aged 45-65 years who had recovered from COVID-19.

The V and J genes are TRBV7-6 and TRBJ2-5; maybe TRBD1 (6 bases). Germline values: CDR1 SGHVS, CDR2 FNYEAQ. The CDR3 spans 16 residues. Trimming shortened V by 1 base and J by 5 bases, and 17 bases separated the two germline ends. The CDR3 loop reads CASSLVNSQGTETQYF. The CDR3, as DNA: TGTGCCAGCAGCTTAGTGAATAGCCAGGGGACGGAGACCCAGTACTTC.

This clone appeared once. This rearrangement joins TRBV6-5 to TRBJ2-2; 8 bases are a match to TRBD1. This CDR3 comprises 16 residues. From germline, CDR1 is MNHEY and CDR2 SVGAGI. Trimming took 0 bases from V and 5 from J; bases not matched to a gene: 5. The CDR3 nucleotides are TGTGCCAGCAGTTACTCCGGACAGGGTACGACCGGGGAGCTGTTTTTT. Translated: CASSYSGQGTTGELFF.

The V gene is TRBV5-1, the J gene TRBJ1-4; the match to TRBD1 covers 10 bases. This CDR3 spans 14 amino acids. The germline V gene encodes CDR1 SGHRS and CDR2 YFSETQ. V lost 5 bases, J lost 8 bases, and 6 bases stayed unmatched. In DNA form, the CDR3 reads TGCGCCAGCAGATATGACAGGGGGCACGAAAAACTGTTTTTT. Translated: CASRYDRGHEKLFF.

This clone was counted only a few times. J is TRBJ2-1 and V is TRBV3-1 (or the pseudogene TRBV3-2), with TRBD2 matching over 11 bases. CDR3 length equals 17 residues. Germline V gene data show CDR1 as LGHDT and CDR2 as YNNKEL (reference sequence). V shed 1 base and J 0 bases; nucleotides not matched to a gene: 2. CDR3 sequence: CASSQATSGISYNEQFF. The CDR3 DNA follows: TGTGCCAGCAGCCAAGCGACTAGCGGGATCTCCTACAATGAGCAGTTCTTC.

The V gene is TRBV6-1, the J gene TRBJ1-2; a weak D match, TRBD1 (5 bases). The ends were cut back, 1 base at V and 7 bases at J, with 13 bases in the middle. Germline V gene sequence: CDR1 MNHNS, CDR2 SASEGT. The CDR3 has 14 residues. The CDR3 here is CASSEGQPYSGYTF. In nucleotides, the CDR3 is TGTGCCAGCAGTGAAGGACAGCCCTATTCTGGCTACACCTTC.

The V and J genes are TRBV7-9 and TRBJ1-6, with 7 bases fitting TRBD1. The CDR3 has 16 residues. CDR1 and CDR2 (germline): SEHNR, FQNEAQ (reference sequence). Unmatched junction bases numbered 11, after V lost 5 bases and J lost 7 bases. The CDR3 DNA is TGTGCCAGCAGCCCTCAGGGGGGCGCAAAGAATTCACCCCTCCACTTT. Protein product: CASSPQGGAKNSPLHF.

The V call is TRBV9, the J call TRBJ2-1; TRBD2 matches at 7 bases. CDR1 is SGDLS and CDR2 is YYNGEE in the germline V gene. Trimming removed 0 bases from V and 5 bases from J; junction bases left unmatched: 8. This CDR3 spans 16 amino acids. The CDR3 loop is CASSVEGRARNNEQFF. The CDR3 coding sequence is TGTGCCAGCAGCGTAGAAGGGAGGGCCAGGAACAATGAGCAGTTCTTC.

This clone was recorded a few times. This chain uses TRBV3-1 (or the pseudogene TRBV3-2) with TRBJ2-1; 7 positions match TRBD2. Trimming at V came to 2 bases and at J to 11 bases, leaving 3 bases not matched to a gene. CDR1 and CDR2 from the germline V gene are LGHDT and YNNKEL (reference sequence). There are 12 residues in the CDR3. CDR3 protein: CASSQYSGKQFF. DNA for the CDR3: TGTGCCAGCAGCCAATACAGCGGGAAGCAGTTCTTC.

Only one count was recorded for this clone. This chain joins TRBV29-1 and TRBJ2-1; a weak D match, TRBD2 (5 bases). The CDR3 is made up of 14 amino acids. With 6 bases removed from V and 0 bases from J, the gap between germline ends came to 12 bases. Germline V gives CDR1 SQVTM, CDR2 ANQGSEA. Here the CDR3 reads CSVRRGPSYNEQFF. CDR3 sequence (DNA): TGCAGCGTGCGAAGAGGGCCCTCCTACAATGAGCAGTTCTTC.

In DNA form, the CDR3 reads TGCGCCAGCGTGACCTCCCAGGGGGCTAGGGGCTACACCTTC. Its translation is CASVTSQGARGYTF. The V and J genes are TRBV10-2 and TRBJ1-2, with TRBD1 matching 8 bases. Germline V CDR1 and CDR2: WSHSY, SAAADI. The CDR3 sequence is 14 residues long. V gave up 8 bases and J gave up 8 bases; unmatched junction bases: 13.

This chain connects TRBV28 to TRBJ2-7; D is undetermined. The germline V and J ends were trimmed by 2 bases and 3 bases, with 5 bases remaining between them. The CDR3 length is 12 residues. Germline CDR1 and CDR2: MDHEN and SYDVKM. The CDR3 DNA is TGTGCCAGCAGTTTAGGGCTCTACGAGCAGTACTTC. This codes for CASSLGLYEQYF.

This clone was seen only once. The rearrangement links TRBV5-1 to TRBJ1-1; 8 bases align to TRBD1. The CDR3 loop spans 17 amino acids. Germline CDR1 SGHRS, CDR2 YFSETQ. Unmatched junction bases numbered 14, after V lost 3 bases and J lost 4 bases. The chain's CDR3 is CASSYRTGTGGSTEAFF. CDR3 DNA: TGCGCCAGCAGCTACAGGACAGGGACCGGCGGAAGCACTGAAGCTTTCTTT. The full variable domain, its missing parts supplied by reference TRBV5-1 and TRBJ1-1, is KAGVTQTPRYLIKTRGQQVTLSCSPISGHRSVSWYQQTPGQGLQFLFEYFSETQRNKGNFPGRFSGRQFSNSRSEMNVSTLELGDSALYLCASSYRTGTGGSTEAFFGQGTRLTVV.

V usage is TRBV7-8 and J usage is TRBJ2-2; 14 positions match TRBD2. Germline CDR1 is SGHVS and CDR2 is FQNEAQ. The CDR3 length is 16 residues. J lost 4 bases, V lost 5 bases, and 3 bases had no gene match. The CDR3 sequence: CASSRLAGGPTGELFF. CDR3 coding DNA: TGTGCCAGCAGCCGACTAGCGGGAGGGCCCACCGGGGAGCTGTTTTTT.

CDR3 residues: CASSLPTSSVWTGELFF. The CDR3 DNA reads as TGCGCCAGCAGCTTGCCCACTAGTTCGGTTTGGACCGGGGAGCTGTTTTTT. V usage is TRBV5-1 and J usage is TRBJ2-2; D may be TRBD2 (5 bases). The CDR3 extends over 17 amino acids. Germline values: CDR1 SGHRS, CDR2 YFSETQ. V gave up 1 base and J gave up 5 bases, with 18 bases separating them.

The chain joins TRBV5-1 to TRBJ2-2, with 12 bases that match TRBD2. CDR3 length: 15 amino acids. V gave up 4 bases and J gave up 6 bases; unmatched junction bases: 4. Germline-derived CDR1 and CDR2 are SGHRS and YFSETQ. Here the CDR3 reads CASSLTSGGPGELFF. The CDR3 nucleotides are TGCGCCAGCAGCCTGACTAGCGGGGGACCCGGGGAGCTGTTTTTT.

This chain uses TRBV28 with TRBJ1-1, with TRBD1 matching over 7 bases. CDR3 length: 15 amino acids. Losses at the gene ends were 5 bases for V and 1 base for J; bases not matched to a gene: 7. Germline assignment: CDR1 MDHEN and CDR2 SYDVKM. CDR3 DNA sequence: TGTGCCAGCAGTCCCCCGGGACAGAGGAACACTGAAGCTTTCTTT. It is translated as CASSPPGQRNTEAFF.

This chain joins TRBV5-1 and TRBJ2-2; weak D call: TRBD1 (6 bases). Germline CDR1 and CDR2: SGHRS and YFSETQ. Deletions cut 6 bases from V and 3 bases from J, with 12 bases between. The CDR3 loop spans 14 amino acids. The CDR3 loop is CASNRDTYTGELFF. The CDR3 region has the DNA TGCGCCAGCAACCGGGACACCTACACCGGGGAGCTGTTTTTT.

This clone was observed a single time. The V call is TRBV2, the J call TRBJ2-7; TRBD2 matches 13 bases. Losses at the gene ends were 2 bases for V and 2 bases for J; bases not matched to a gene: 6. The CDR3 is 17 amino acids. CDR1 is SNHLY and CDR2 is FYNNEI in the germline V gene. The CDR3 sequence is CASSERTSGSGTYEQYF. Written as DNA, the CDR3 is TGTGCCAGCAGTGAAAGGACTAGCGGGAGTGGGACCTACGAGCAGTACTTC.

The chain couples TRBV14 to TRBJ1-2; TRBD1 might be the D (5 bases). CDR3 size: 13 residues. Germline CDR1 and CDR2: SGHDN and FVKESK. V was shortened by 1 base and J by 4 bases, with 7 bases between the two germline ends. CDR3 loop: CASSQVRGYGYTF. The CDR3 DNA is TGTGCCAGCAGCCAAGTTAGGGGCTATGGCTACACCTTC.

The V and J genes are TRBV30 and TRBJ1-1; D is ambiguous. CDR3 length equals 13 residues. The V and J ends lost 0 bases and 2 bases respectively, with 7 bases between them. Germline V gives CDR1 GTSNPN, CDR2 SVGIG (reference sequence). DNA for the CDR3: TGTGCCTGGAGTGTACACGTAAACACTGAAGCTTTCTTT. It yields the protein CAWSVHVNTEAFF.

This chain uses TRBV21-1 with TRBJ1-6; no DNA check was done on the table's D call, TRBD1. TRBV21-1 is labeled a pseudogene. The CDR3 spans 15 residues. The chain's CDR3 is CASSARQATNSPLHF. The DNA of the CDR3 is TGTGCCAGCAGCGCCCGACAGGCTACTAATTCACCCCTCCACTTT.

J is TRBJ2-1 and V is TRBV10-1; 9 positions agree with TRBD1. V shed 4 bases and J 1 base; nucleotides not matched to a gene: 2. CDR1 WNHNN and CDR2 SYGVQD come from the germline V gene (reference sequence). The CDR3 has 15 amino acids. CDR3 protein: CASSGQGDSYNEQFF. CDR3 DNA: TGCGCCAGCAGTGGACAGGGGGATTCCTACAATGAGCAGTTCTTC.

The rearrangement uses TRBV3-1 (or the pseudogene TRBV3-2) and TRBJ1-3; perhaps TRBD1 as D (5 bases). Germline V gene sequence: CDR1 LGHDT, CDR2 YNNKEL (reference sequence). The CDR3 sequence is 16 residues long. The V end lost 4 bases, the J end lost 0 bases, and 13 bases lay between the germline ends. The CDR3 region is CASSRTGGGSGNTIYF. DNA of the CDR3: TGTGCCAGCAGCCGCACGGGGGGTGGCTCTGGAAACACCATATATTTT.

This clone was counted only a few times. CDR3 residues: CASSLRENPAGELFF. CDR3 DNA sequence: TGTGCCAGCTCACTACGGGAGAATCCGGCCGGGGAGCTGTTTTTT. The chain is built from TRBV18 and TRBJ2-2; maybe TRBD2 (6 bases). This CDR3 region has 15 residues. The V gene lost 4 bases and the J gene lost 6 bases, with 15 bases spanning the gap. Germline CDR1 is KGHSH and CDR2 is LQKENI.